The 26 T cell receptor beta chains presented below share a single source sample, sequenced in a study of blood T cell repertoires in COVID-19. Libraries were prepared by immunoSEQ multiplex PCR; TCRdb keeps only in-frame clonotypes and omits some of them. The sample has around 270,000 clones; about 89% are singletons. The sample consisted of peripheral blood. The receptors here all came from a man aged 35 to 55 who had recovered from COVID-19.

V usage is TRBV4-2 and J usage is TRBJ1-4, with 11 bases identical to TRBD1. The CDR3 is 16 amino acids. With 0 bases clipped from V and 8 bases from J, the junction kept 5 bases outside the gene matches. Germline CDR1 LGHNA, CDR2 YNFKEQ. The CDR3 protein is CASSQETGTGGEKLFF. The CDR3, as DNA: TGTGCCAGCAGCCAAGAGACCGGGACAGGGGGAGAAAAACTGTTTTTT.

The V call is TRBV3-1 (or the pseudogene TRBV3-2), the J call TRBJ2-5, with TRBD2 matching over 12 bases. After removal of 3 bases from V and 3 bases from J, the junction contained 5 bases not matched to a gene. The CDR3 sequence is 16 residues long. Germline CDR1 LGHDT, CDR2 YNNKEL (reference sequence). The CDR3 loop is CASSHPSGGGKETQYF. Here the CDR3 DNA reads TGTGCCAGCAGCCATCCTAGCGGGGGGGGAAAAGAGACCCAGTACTTC.

This rearrangement joins TRBV2 to TRBJ2-1; 9 positions match TRBD2. Germline lookup yields CDR1 SNHLY and CDR2 FYNNEI. The CDR3 is 15 amino acids. Germline trimming cut 6 bases from V and 7 bases from J; bases unmatched to any gene: 10. The CDR3 DNA is TGTGCCAGCAGAATGGCGGGGGGGCAGGAAAATGAGCAGTTCTTC. Translated: CASRMAGGQENEQFF. Complete variable domain (other parts from reference TRBV2 and TRBJ2-1): EPEVTQTPSHQVTQMGQEVILRCVPISNHLYFYWYRQILGQKVEFLVSFYNNEISEKSEIFDDQFSVERPDGSNFTLKIRSTKLEDSAMYFCASRMAGGQENEQFFGPGTRLTVL.

V is TRBV4-3 and J is TRBJ1-1; 8 positions match TRBD1. Per germline, CDR1 LGHNA and CDR2 YSLEER. Trimming took 4 bases from V and 5 from J; bases not matched to a gene: 12. The CDR3 extends over 16 amino acids. DNA for the CDR3: TGCGCCAGCAGCCTAGGCTTCGGACAGGGCATAACTGAAGCTTTCTTT. This sequence encodes CASSLGFGQGITEAFF.

The gene calls are TRBV27 and TRBJ2-1, with 7 positions matching TRBD1. The germline V gene has CDR1 MNHEY and CDR2 SMNVEV (reference sequence). The CDR3 sequence is 15 residues long. After removal of 6 bases from V and 7 bases from J, the junction contained 12 bases not matched to a gene. The DNA for the CDR3 is TGTGCCAGCAGGGGTATACGACAGGGCTCTAATGAGCAGTTCTTC. This gives the protein CASRGIRQGSNEQFF.

This chain links TRBV7-9 with TRBJ1-2; a possible D gene is TRBD1 (6 bases). Looked up from germline, CDR1 is SEHNR and CDR2 is FQNEAQ (reference sequence). There are 16 residues in the CDR3. The V and J ends lost 6 bases and 4 bases respectively, with 21 bases between them. The CDR3 region has the DNA TGTGCCAGCAGTACCGCCTCGACAGGTTTGGCCTATGGCTACACCTTC. Protein sequence: CASSTASTGLAYGYTF.

This sequence joins TRBV18 and TRBJ2-5; the match to TRBD2 covers 10 bases. CDR1 and CDR2 from the germline V gene are KGHSH and LQKENI. There are 16 residues in the CDR3. Unmatched junction bases numbered 8, after V lost 2 bases and J lost 5 bases. DNA of the CDR3: TGTGCCAGCTCACCATCGGCTAGCGGGAGTTGGGAGACCCAGTACTTC. It codes for CASSPSASGSWETQYF. The variable domain in full, completed from reference TRBV18 and TRBJ2-5, reads NAGVMQNPRHLVRRRGQEARLRCSPMKGHSHVYWYRQLPEEGLKFMVYLQKENIIDESGMPKERFSAEFPKEGPSILRIQQVVRGDSAAYFCASSPSASGSWETQYFGPGTRLLVL.

The chain carries TRBV4-2 and TRBJ2-4, with 7 bases that match TRBD2. V lost 0 bases and J lost 9; bases outside the gene matches: 8. The CDR3 contains 15 residues. CDR1 and CDR2 from the germline V gene are LGHNA and YNFKEQ. CDR3 bases: TGTGCCAGCAGCCAAGAGAGAGGCTTAGCGGGCATTCAGTACTTC. Its translation: CASSQERGLAGIQYF.

The chain carries TRBV29-1 and TRBJ2-2; 11 bases match TRBD2. CDR3 length: 14 amino acids. The V and J ends lost 7 bases and 6 bases, in that order; junction bases with no gene match: 7. CDR1 is SQVTM and CDR2 is ANQGSEA in the germline V gene. CDR3 in amino acids: CSAWIAGGAGELFF. DNA for the CDR3: TGCAGCGCCTGGATAGCGGGAGGGGCCGGGGAGCTGTTTTTT.

V gene TRBV28 combines with J gene TRBJ2-1; TRBD2 might be the D (6 bases). Germline loops: CDR1 MDHEN, CDR2 SYDVKM. The CDR3 has 13 residues. V was clipped by 8 bases and J by 8 bases, with 16 bases between them. CDR3 region: CASSSGGLDEQFF. The CDR3 DNA follows: TGTGCCAGCTCCTCCGGAGGGCTCGATGAGCAGTTCTTC.

The chain recombines TRBV7-9 with TRBJ2-7; the match to TRBD2 covers 8 bases. This CDR3 is 16 amino acids long. Losses at the gene ends were 2 bases for V and 6 bases for J; bases not matched to a gene: 12. CDR1 and CDR2 (germline): SEHNR, FQNEAQ (reference sequence). The CDR3 protein is CASSLSAGVSVGEQYF. The CDR3 nucleotides read TGTGCCAGCAGCTTATCAGCGGGAGTATCGGTTGGCGAGCAGTACTTC.

The rearrangement links TRBV2 to TRBJ2-3; TRBD2 agrees at 9 bases. The germline gives CDR1 SNHLY, CDR2 FYNNEI. The length of the CDR3 is 14 residues. Trimming removed 8 bases from V and 8 bases from J; junction bases left unmatched: 11. The CDR3, as DNA: TGTGCCAGCGGCGAATGGACTAGCGAGGGTACGCAGTATTTT. Translating gives CASGEWTSEGTQYF. Based on the CDR3 plus reference TRBV2 and TRBJ2-3, the full variable domain is EPEVTQTPSHQVTQMGQEVILRCVPISNHLYFYWYRQILGQKVEFLVSFYNNEISEKSEIFDDQFSVERPDGSNFTLKIRSTKLEDSAMYFCASGEWTSEGTQYFGPGTRLTVL.

This clone was observed many times. This chain connects TRBV19 to TRBJ2-1; the D gene is possibly TRBD2 (6 bases). The CDR3 contains 15 residues. CDR1 is LNHDA and CDR2 is SQIVND in the germline V gene (reference sequence). With 7 bases removed from V and 6 bases from J, the gap between germline ends came to 19 bases. CDR3 residues: CASKGPGLEGNEQFF. As DNA, the CDR3 is TGTGCCAGTAAGGGACCGGGCCTGGAGGGCAATGAGCAGTTCTTC.

This chain joins TRBV7-9 and TRBJ1-2; D is ambiguous. The CDR3 runs to 15 residues. Germline assignment: CDR1 SEHNR and CDR2 FQNEAQ (reference sequence). V was shortened by 2 bases and J by 0 bases, with 10 bases between the two germline ends. CDR3 bases: TGTGCCAGCAGCTTAACCGACGGAGCTAACTATGGCTACACCTTC. Encoded protein: CASSLTDGANYGYTF.

The gene calls are TRBV7-2 and TRBJ2-7, with 7 bases matching TRBD2. The CDR3 loop spans 13 amino acids. Germline CDR1 and CDR2: SGHTA and FQGNSA. V was clipped by 5 bases and J by 6 bases; unmatched bases: 7. The CDR3 spells CASSTGGPPEQYF. The DNA of the CDR3 is TGTGCCAGCAGCACGGGAGGCCCCCCCGAGCAGTACTTC. Complete variable domain (other parts from reference TRBV7-2 and TRBJ2-7): GAGVSQSPSNKVTEKGKDVELRCDPISGHTALYWYRQSLGQGLEFLIYFQGNSAPDKSGLPSDRFSAERTGGSVSTLTIQRTQQEDSAVYLCASSTGGPPEQYFGPGTRLTVT.

The V call is TRBV5-4, the J call TRBJ2-1, with D possibly being TRBD2 (6 bases). Germline CDR1 SGHNT, CDR2 YYREEE (reference sequence). V was cut by 7 bases and J by 10 bases, with 9 bases left in between. The CDR3 length is 10 residues. CDR3 in DNA: TGTGCCAGCGGCCGGGGGGAGCAGTTCTTC. Its translation is CASGRGEQFF. Based on the CDR3 plus reference TRBV5-4 and TRBJ2-1, the full variable domain is ETGVTQSPTHLIKTRGQQVTLRCSSQSGHNTVSWYQQALGQGPQFIFQYYREEENGRGNFPPRFSGLQFPNYSSELNVNALELDDSALYLCASGRGEQFFGPGTRLTVL.

The J gene is TRBJ1-4, the V gene TRBV19, with no clear D. Deletions cut 6 bases from V and 0 bases from J, with 8 bases between. CDR1 is LNHDA, CDR2 SQIVND, per germline (reference sequence). This CDR3 spans 14 amino acids. The CDR3 coding sequence is TGTGCCAGTAGACGGGGAACAACTAATGAAAAACTGTTTTTT. Protein: CASRRGTTNEKLFF.

The chain is built from TRBV6-5 and TRBJ2-7; TRBD2 matches 10 bases. Germline V gives CDR1 MNHEY, CDR2 SVGAGI. The CDR3 contains 16 residues. After removal of 0 bases from V and 3 bases from J, the junction contained 5 bases not matched to a gene. The CDR3 bases are TGTGCCAGCAGTTACTCGTCTAGCGGGGGCGACTACGAGCAGTACTTC. Translated, it gives CASSYSSSGGDYEQYF.

This clone came up once. For the CDR3, the DNA is TGTGCCATCTCTTCCACCGGGGAGCTGTTTTTT. It specifies CAISSTGELFF. The gene calls are TRBV10-3 and TRBJ2-2, with D unclear. This CDR3 comprises 11 residues. Trimming shortened V by 8 bases and J by 4 bases, and 5 bases separated the two germline ends. Germline V CDR1 and CDR2: ENHRY, SYGVKD.

The gene calls are TRBV16 and TRBJ2-3; D gene ambiguous. The CDR3 consists of 14 residues. V was cut by 0 bases and J by 3 bases, with 7 bases left in between. Germline assignment: CDR1 KGHSY and CDR2 FQNENV. In nucleotides, the CDR3 is TGTGCCAGCAGCCAATCAGCGCCTACAGATACGCAGTATTTT. It codes for CASSQSAPTDTQYF. Filled out from reference TRBV16 and TRBJ2-3, the complete variable domain reads GEEVAQTPKHLVRGEGQKAKLYCAPIKGHSYVFWYQQVLKNEFKFLISFQNENVFDETGMPKERFSAKCLPNSPCSLEIQATKLEDSAVYFCASSQSAPTDTQYFGPGTRLTVL.

The V and J genes are TRBV9 and TRBJ1-4, with a possible D match to TRBD1 (6 bases). The CDR3 has 15 residues. V was cut by 0 bases and J by 9 bases, with 15 bases left in between. CDR1 and CDR2 from the germline V gene are SGDLS and YYNGEE. The CDR3 region has the DNA TGTGCCAGCAGCGTAGGGGCAGGGGAGTCTCAAAAACTGTTTTTT. This translates into CASSVGAGESQKLFF. Full variable domain (outside the CDR3, taken from reference TRBV9 and TRBJ1-4): DSGVTQTPKHLITATGQRVTLRCSPRSGDLSVYWYQQSLDQGLQFLIQYYNGEERAKGNILERFSAQQFPDLHSELNLSSLELGDSALYFCASSVGAGESQKLFFGSGTQLSVL.

This clone counts as medium-sized. The chain couples TRBV7-9 to TRBJ2-1, with D possibly being TRBD1 (5 bases). The CDR3 runs to 16 residues. Germline CDR1 reads SEHNR; CDR2 reads FQNEAQ (reference sequence). V lost 5 bases and J lost 6, with 20 bases in between. This CDR3 is CASSNIGVSMSNEQFF. CDR3 sequence (DNA): TGTGCCAGCAGCAATATAGGGGTTAGTATGAGCAATGAGCAGTTCTTC.

This sequence joins TRBV6-5 and TRBJ1-5, with 7 bases identical to TRBD1. Germline V gene lookup returns CDR1 MNHEY and CDR2 SVGAGI. V lost 0 bases, J lost 4 bases, and 3 bases stayed unmatched. The CDR3 consists of 15 residues. CDR3 protein: CASSYSNRGNQPQHF. Written as DNA, the CDR3 is TGTGCCAGCAGTTACTCAAACAGGGGTAATCAGCCCCAGCATTTT.

The chain recombines TRBV24-1 with TRBJ1-1; D possibly corresponds to TRBD1 (5 bases). This CDR3 is 15 amino acids long. Germline assignment: CDR1 KGHDR and CDR2 SFDVKD. Trimming took 8 bases from V and 3 from J, leaving 18 bases between them. CDR3 in DNA: TGTGCCACCATCTGTAACAGGTTCCAGGACACTGAAGCTTTCTTT. This encodes CATICNRFQDTEAFF.

The chain uses TRBV5-6 and TRBJ2-7; unclear D gene. Germline-derived CDR1 and CDR2 are SGHDT and YYEEEE. The CDR3 is 13 residues long. Between the trimmed V and J ends, which lost 1 base and 2 bases, there was a span of 7 bases. CDR3 nucleotide sequence: TGTGCCAGCAGCTTGTCCTTTACCTACGAGCAGTACTTC. This codes for CASSLSFTYEQYF.

This sequence joins TRBV7-4 and TRBJ1-2; 9 bases are a match to TRBD1. J was trimmed by 4 bases and V by 6 bases; bases with no gene match: 12. The V gene's germline CDR1 is SGHVT and CDR2 SQSDAQ. The CDR3 spans 16 residues. Written as DNA, the CDR3 is TGTGCCAGCAGGGGCCGGGACAGGGTACTTCCCTATGGCTACACCTTC. Translation gives CASRGRDRVLPYGYTF.